This T cell receptor (beta chain) derives from a study of CD8 T cells in ankylosing spondylitis. Study-wide points: Ankylosing spondylitis blood appeared to be characterized by a TCR beta motif of 8 or 9 highly homologous variants.

Germline V gene sequence: CDR1 MNHEY, CDR2 SMNVEV (reference sequence). V dropped 8 bases and J dropped 6; count of bases not matched to a gene: 11. The CDR3 consists of 14 residues. TCRdb recomputed calls from the 5' RACE reads with MiXCR, one row per CDR3 protein. The sample shows about 92,000 distinct CDR3 sequences, about 8.1% of them seen only once. There are many counts of this clonotype. Its specificity is not known. The clonotype originates from a male donor with ankylosing spondylitis or in good health (not recorded which). The chain employs TRBV27 and TRBJ2-7; 9 bases align to TRBD1. Material: blood, either unsorted or a sorted T cell fraction (not recorded which). CDR3: CASGPGTGNTEQYF. In nucleotides, the CDR3 is TGTGCCAGCGGCCCGGGGACAGGGAATACCGAGCAGTACTTC.